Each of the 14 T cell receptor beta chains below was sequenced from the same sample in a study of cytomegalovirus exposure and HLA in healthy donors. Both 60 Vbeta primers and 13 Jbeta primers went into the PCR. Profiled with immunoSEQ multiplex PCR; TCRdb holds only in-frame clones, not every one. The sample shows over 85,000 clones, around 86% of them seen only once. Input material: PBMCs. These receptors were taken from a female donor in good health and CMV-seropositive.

The CDR3 spells CASSLIPGVGNTIYF. CDR3 bases: TGCGCCAGCAGTTTAATTCCAGGGGTCGGAAACACCATATATTTT. The chain is built from TRBV10-2 and TRBJ1-3; weak D call: TRBD1 (6 bases). Germline V gives CDR1 WSHSY, CDR2 SAAADI. V was shortened by 5 bases and J by 4 bases, with 15 bases between the two germline ends. The CDR3 runs 15 residues.

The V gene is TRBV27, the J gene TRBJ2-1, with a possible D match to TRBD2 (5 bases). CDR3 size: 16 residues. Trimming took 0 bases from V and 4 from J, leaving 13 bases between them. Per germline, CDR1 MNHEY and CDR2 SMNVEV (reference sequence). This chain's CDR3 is CASSLSSGVSYNEQFF. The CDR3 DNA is TGTGCCAGCAGTTTATCGTCCGGGGTCTCTTACAATGAGCAGTTCTTC.

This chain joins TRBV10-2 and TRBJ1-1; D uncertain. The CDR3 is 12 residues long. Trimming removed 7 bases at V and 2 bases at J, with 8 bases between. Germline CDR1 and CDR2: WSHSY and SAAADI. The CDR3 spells CASTAGNTEAFF. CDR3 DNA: TGCGCCAGCACGGCAGGCAACACTGAAGCTTTCTTT.

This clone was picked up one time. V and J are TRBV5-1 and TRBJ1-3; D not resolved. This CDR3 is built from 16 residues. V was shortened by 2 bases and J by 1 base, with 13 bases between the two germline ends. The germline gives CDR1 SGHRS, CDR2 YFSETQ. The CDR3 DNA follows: TGCGCCAGCAGCTTCTCGGGTGCTGGGTCTGGAAACACCATATATTTT. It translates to CASSFSGAGSGNTIYF.

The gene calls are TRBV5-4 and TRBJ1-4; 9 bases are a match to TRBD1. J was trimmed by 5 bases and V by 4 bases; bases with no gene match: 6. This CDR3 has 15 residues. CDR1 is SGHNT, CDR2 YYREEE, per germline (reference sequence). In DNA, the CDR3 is TGTGCCAGCAGCCCGGGGACAGGGACCAATGAAAAACTGTTTTTT. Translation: CASSPGTGTNEKLFF. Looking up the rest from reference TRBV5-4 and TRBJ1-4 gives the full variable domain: ETGVTQSPTHLIKTRGQQVTLRCSSQSGHNTVSWYQQALGQGPQFIFQYYREEENGRGNFPPRFSGLQFPNYSSELNVNALELDDSALYLCASSPGTGTNEKLFFGSGTQLSVL.

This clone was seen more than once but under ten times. In DNA, the CDR3 is TGCGCCAGCAGCGTCCTAGCGGGGGCCAACTACAATGAGCAGTTCTTC. Translating gives CASSVLAGANYNEQFF. The chain is built from TRBV4-1 and TRBJ2-1; 10 bases fit TRBD2. From germline, CDR1 is MGHRA and CDR2 YSYEKL. J was trimmed by 3 bases and V by 5 bases; bases with no gene match: 7. The CDR3 length is 16 residues.

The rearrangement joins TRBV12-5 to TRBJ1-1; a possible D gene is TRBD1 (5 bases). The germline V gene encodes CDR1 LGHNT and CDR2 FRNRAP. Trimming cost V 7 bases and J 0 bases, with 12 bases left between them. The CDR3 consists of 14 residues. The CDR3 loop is CASVQGGMNTEAFF. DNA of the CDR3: TGTGCTAGTGTGCAGGGAGGGATGAACACTGAAGCTTTCTTT.

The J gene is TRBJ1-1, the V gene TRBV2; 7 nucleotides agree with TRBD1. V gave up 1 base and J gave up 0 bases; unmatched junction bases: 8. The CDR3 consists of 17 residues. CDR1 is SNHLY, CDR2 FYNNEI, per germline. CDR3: CASSEGGGMFLNTEAFF. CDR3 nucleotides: TGTGCCAGCAGTGAAGGAGGGGGCATGTTTTTGAACACTGAAGCTTTCTTT.

DNA of the CDR3: TGTGCCAGCTCACCGTTCCCATTACGGGGCACCGGGGAGCTGTTTTTT. As protein: CASSPFPLRGTGELFF. The V and J genes are TRBV18 and TRBJ2-2, with D tentatively TRBD2 (5 bases). This CDR3 is built from 16 residues. V lost 3 bases and J 4 bases, leaving 15 bases between the germline ends. Germline CDR1 is KGHSH and CDR2 is LQKENI.

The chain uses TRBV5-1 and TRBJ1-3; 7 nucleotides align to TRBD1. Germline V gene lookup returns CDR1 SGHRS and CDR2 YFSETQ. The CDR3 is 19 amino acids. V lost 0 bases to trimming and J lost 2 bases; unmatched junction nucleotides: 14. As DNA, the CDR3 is TGCGCCAGCAGCTTGGCCTCGCCTATAGGGGGCCTTCCTGGAAACACCATATATTTT. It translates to CASSLASPIGGLPGNTIYF.

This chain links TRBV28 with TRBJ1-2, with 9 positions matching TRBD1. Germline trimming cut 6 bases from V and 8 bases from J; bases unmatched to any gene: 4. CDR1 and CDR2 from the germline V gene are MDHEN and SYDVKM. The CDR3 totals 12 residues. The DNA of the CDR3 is TGTGCCAGCAGACCTACAGGGGGCGGCTACACCTTC. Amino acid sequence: CASRPTGGGYTF.

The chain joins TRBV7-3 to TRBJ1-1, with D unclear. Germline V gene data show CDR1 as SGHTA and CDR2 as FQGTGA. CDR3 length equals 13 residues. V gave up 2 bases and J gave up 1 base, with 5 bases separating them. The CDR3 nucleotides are TGTGCCAGCAGCTTACTGCGGAACACTGAAGCTTTCTTT. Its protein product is CASSLLRNTEAFF.

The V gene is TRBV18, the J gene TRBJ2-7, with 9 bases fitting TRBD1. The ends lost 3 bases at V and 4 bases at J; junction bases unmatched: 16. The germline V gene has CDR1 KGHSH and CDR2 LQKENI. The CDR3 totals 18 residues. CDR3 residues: CASSPSFAQGAVGYEQYF. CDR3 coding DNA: TGTGCCAGCTCACCGAGTTTTGCACAGGGGGCGGTGGGGTACGAGCAGTACTTC.

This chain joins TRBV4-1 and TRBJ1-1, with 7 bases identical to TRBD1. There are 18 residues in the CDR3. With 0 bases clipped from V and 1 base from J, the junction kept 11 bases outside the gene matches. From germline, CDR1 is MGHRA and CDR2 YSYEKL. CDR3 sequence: CASSQDKGQSWANTEAFF. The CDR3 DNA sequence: TGCGCCAGCAGCCAAGATAAGGGACAGAGCTGGGCGAACACTGAAGCTTTCTTT.